This T cell receptor (beta chain) was sequenced for a study of blood T cell repertoires in COVID-19. Comment on this clone: Other nucleotide sequences from this sample produce the same CDR3.

Assay used: immunoSEQ multiplex PCR; TCRdb lists only in-frame clones, some missing. The data hold 230,000 or so clones, with roughly 82% observed a single time. This CDR3 contains 13 residues. Germline CDR1 and CDR2: SGHRS and YFSETQ. V was clipped by 0 bases and J by 7 bases, with 10 bases between them. This chain links TRBV5-1 with TRBJ2-5, with D possibly TRBD1 on 5 matching bases. Sequencing was carried out using peripheral blood. The sequence derives from a man aged 35 to 55 who had recovered from COVID-19. The CDR3 region has the DNA TGCGCCAGCAGCTTGGGTTCTCAGGGGACCCAGTACTTC. The encoded protein is CASSLGSQGTQYF.